Below, 12 T cell receptor beta chains from the same sample are listed, as sequenced in a study of T-cell reconstitution after alpha-beta-depleted transplantation in children. Molecular barcoding with unique molecular identifiers was used for the TCRbeta library. TCRdb reprocessed the PCR reads via MiXCR and lists one record per CDR3 protein. The sample contains approximately 520,000 distinct CDR3 sequences, about 31% of which appear only once. This specimen was PBMCs from the stem cell graft donor, taken from the stem cell graft. The receptors derive from a human donor who donated a stem cell graft to a child with aplastic anemia.

The chain uses TRBV29-1 and TRBJ1-2; D unclear. Trimming shortened V by 4 bases and J by 6 bases, and 3 bases separated the two germline ends. Germline CDR1 is SQVTM and CDR2 is ANQGSEA. The CDR3 contains 9 residues. CDR3 DNA: TGCAGCGTTGTCGATGGCTACACCTTC. Residues: CSVVDGYTF.

The V and J genes are TRBV6-5 and TRBJ2-5; TRBD2 matches 8 bases. Trimming at V came to 4 bases and at J to 2 bases, leaving 9 bases not matched to a gene. Germline V lookup: CDR1 MNHEY, CDR2 SVGAGI. The CDR3 runs to 16 residues. The CDR3, as DNA: TGTGCCAGCAGTTCCCTAGGGACTAGAGTTCAAGAGACCCAGTACTTC. Amino acid sequence: CASSSLGTRVQETQYF.

The chain uses TRBV28 and TRBJ2-3, with TRBD1 identical over 9 bases. The CDR3 totals 15 residues. The trim removed 6 bases at V and 2 bases at J, leaving 6 bases unmatched. Germline V gives CDR1 MDHEN, CDR2 SYDVKM. CDR3 coding DNA: TGTGCCAGCAGACTGACAGGGGGTCCCACAGATACGCAGTATTTT. It is translated as CASRLTGGPTDTQYF. Complete variable domain (other parts from reference TRBV28 and TRBJ2-3): DVKVTQSSRYLVKRTGEKVFLECVQDMDHENMFWYRQDPGLGLRLIYFSYDVKMKEKGDIPEGYSVSREKKERFSLILESASTNQTSMYLCASRLTGGPTDTQYFGPGTRLTVL.

This clonotype has just a few counts. The chain employs TRBV7-2 and TRBJ2-5, with D tentatively TRBD2 (6 bases). V lost 5 bases to trimming and J lost 5 bases, with 12 bases between them. This CDR3 has 13 amino acids. From germline, CDR1 is SGHTA and CDR2 FQGNSA. The CDR3 reads CASSQPGRETQYF. The CDR3 region has the DNA TGTGCCAGCAGCCAGCCAGGGAGGGAGACCCAGTACTTC.

J is TRBJ1-4 and V is TRBV12-3 or TRBV12-4; D gene unclear. Trimming took off 6 bases at V and 3 bases at J, with 17 bases between the two ends. CDR3 length equals 16 residues. CDR3 nucleotide sequence: TGTGCCAGCAGCCTTTCCAGGACTCTCCCTAATGAAAAACTGTTTTTT. Translation gives CASSLSRTLPNEKLFF.

The J gene is TRBJ2-6, the V gene TRBV15; 9 bases are a match to TRBD1. Germline values: CDR1 LNHNV, CDR2 YYDKDF (reference sequence). The CDR3 has 19 residues. The ends lost 0 bases at V and 0 bases at J; junction bases unmatched: 6. CDR3 DNA sequence: TGTGCCACCAGCAGAGAGGTGGGACAGGGTAACTCTGGGGCCAACGTCCTGACTTTC. The encoded protein is CATSREVGQGNSGANVLTF.

This clonotype was seen a few times. The CDR3 region has the DNA TGCAGCGTTGGGGTTAAGGGGGCTGATGAAAAACTGTTTTTT. Translated: CSVGVKGADEKLFF. This chain uses TRBV29-1 with TRBJ1-4, with TRBD1 matching over 7 bases. The germline gives CDR1 SQVTM, CDR2 ANQGSEA. Trimming removed 4 bases from V and 6 bases from J; junction bases left unmatched: 8. The length of the CDR3 is 14 residues.

The chain uses TRBV20-1 and TRBJ2-2, with unresolved D. Germline CDR1 reads DFQATT; CDR2 reads SNEGSKA (reference sequence). The CDR3 has 15 residues. Trimming left V 0 bases short and J 4 bases short, with 12 bases between. CDR3 DNA: TGCAGTGCTAGAGATTTCCGGCTAGTCACCGGGGAGCTGTTTTTT. Protein sequence: CSARDFRLVTGELFF.

The table lists this clonotype with a few counts. The chain combines TRBV29-1 with TRBJ1-1; D is possibly TRBD1 (6 bases). Deletions cut 3 bases from V and 10 bases from J, with 27 bases between. The CDR3 has 16 residues. CDR1 is SQVTM, CDR2 ANQGSEA, per germline. The CDR3 sequence: CSVDPANGGAGSVAFF. The CDR3 bases are TGCAGCGTTGACCCGGCGAACGGGGGCGCCGGGTCGGTAGCTTTCTTT.

The chain is built from TRBV4-2 and TRBJ2-1; 7 bases line up with TRBD1. CDR3 size: 16 residues. V dropped 5 bases and J dropped 4; count of bases not matched to a gene: 11. CDR1 is LGHNA and CDR2 is YNFKEQ in the germline V gene. The CDR3 loop reads CASSAITGAKYNEQFF. The CDR3, as DNA: TGTGCCAGCAGCGCAATAACAGGGGCGAAGTACAATGAGCAGTTCTTC.

The DNA of the CDR3 is TGTGCCAGCACCAGGACCGGATTCTATGGCTACACCTTC. This translates into CASTRTGFYGYTF. The rearrangement uses TRBV12-3 or TRBV12-4 and TRBJ1-2, with unresolved D. Trimming took 7 bases from V and 4 from J, leaving 13 bases between them. The CDR3 covers 13 residues.

This clonotype was seen many times. V usage is TRBV20-1 and J usage is TRBJ1-2; D is possibly TRBD1 (6 bases). Germline V lookup: CDR1 DFQATT, CDR2 SNEGSKA (reference sequence). The CDR3 loop spans 14 amino acids. V gave up 3 bases and J gave up 2 bases, with 13 bases separating them. CDR3 sequence (DNA): TGCAGTGCTAGTGTTTCCAGGGGCAACTATGGCTACACCTTC. This translates into CSASVSRGNYGYTF.